The present T cell receptor beta chain was sequenced within a study of shared clonotypes between healthy human individuals. The study, taken as a whole, reports: The authors sampled blood alone, and tissue repertoires likely differ. Across a few donors, naive CD4 shared 5% to 5.5%, naive CD8 around 3.8%, memory CD4 2% to 2.5%, memory CD8 0.4% to 0.5%. Clonotype sharing among donors was expected to depend on sequencing depth.

As processed by the authors: ImmunoSEQ gave junction-only sequences without quality scores, so filtering differed. Profiling relied on immunoSEQ multiplex PCR, and the TCRdb table lists in-frame clones only, not all of them. D and trimming were read from the DNA, whereas the V and J calls and clone size are those reported in that table. The table includes around 2,000,000 clones, 85% to 95% detected once. As for this clone: Its antigen is currently unknown.

CDR1 and CDR2 (germline): SGHRS, YFSETQ. V was shortened by 3 bases and J by 5 bases, with 11 bases between the two germline ends. The CDR3 is 13 amino acids. The chain has TRBV5-1 and TRBJ2-5, with TRBD1 as a possible D gene (6 bases). The clonotype comes from a man aged 18 to 35 in good health. Sequenced sample: naive CD4+ T cells sorted from blood. Described subset: CD45RA+ positively selected. The CDR3 sequence is CASSSQGRETQYF. The CDR3 DNA reads TGCGCCAGCAGCTCACAGGGTCGGGAGACCCAGTACTTC.